This T cell receptor beta chain was identified during a study of blood T cells in healthy people across ages. The study's findings and limits: Changes seen in expanded clonotypes were possibly confounded by donor CMV status left unknown. Without sorted subsets, naive and antigen-experienced compartments could not be conclusively compared.

Sample-barcoded 5' priming and a J-beta primer mix drove a second PCR of roughly 7 to 11 cycles. TCRdb used MiXCR to reprocess the 5' RACE reads, holding one entry per CDR3 protein. The data show 800,000 or so distinct CDR3 sequences, 20% to 30% seen once. In the case of this clonotype: Antigen unknown.

The CDR3 extends over 16 amino acids. Trimming pared 2 bases from V and 7 bases from J, leaving 22 bases between. The germline CDR1 and CDR2 sequences are DFQATT and SNEGSKA (reference sequence). This sample also appeared in a second study, on T cells of mothers and their children. That paper notes: Over 8 million TCR beta CDR3 reads were obtained from each mother, and several million from each child.

Sequences were obtained from blood. The rearrangement links TRBV20-1 to TRBJ2-3, with D perhaps TRBD2 (5 bases). The source of this sequence is a boy between 5 and 17 years old in good health. The CDR3 bases are TGCAGTGCTAGACCCATCGGGGTAGGATCTTTTTATACGCAGTATTTT. Amino acid sequence: CSARPIGVGSFYTQYF.